What follows are 30 T cell receptor beta chains derived from one specimen sequenced in a study of T-cell reconstitution after alpha-beta-depleted transplantation in children. Researchers prepared the TCRbeta library using unique molecular identifiers, the study reports. One entry per CDR3 protein, called by TCRdb with MiXCR from the PCR reads. The sample lists over 200,000 distinct CDR3 sequences, approximately 19% occurring once. The starting material was PBMCs, mostly from graft donor cells, obtained 360 days after TCRalphabeta/CD19-depleted stem cell transplant. These receptors all come from a male patient between 2 and 10 years old who had a stem cell transplant for acute lymphoblastic leukemia, so the T cells may come from the graft donor.

The chain uses TRBV5-1 and TRBJ2-7, with unresolved D. With 5 bases removed from V and 2 bases from J, the gap between germline ends came to 11 bases. Germline V gene data show CDR1 as SGHRS and CDR2 as YFSETQ. This CDR3 spans 13 amino acids. DNA of the CDR3: TGCGCCAGCAGGGTCCGGCCGGCCTACGAGCAGTACTTC. The encoded protein is CASRVRPAYEQYF.

The V gene is TRBV20-1, the J gene TRBJ2-3; D possibly corresponds to TRBD2 (5 bases). The germline V gene encodes CDR1 DFQATT and CDR2 SNEGSKA (reference sequence). The CDR3 totals 12 residues. V was cut by 5 bases and J by 2 bases, with 8 bases left in between. The CDR3 nucleotides read TGCAGTGCTGAGCGGTCCACAGATACGCAGTATTTT. This sequence encodes CSAERSTDTQYF.

This clonotype was recorded a few times. V gene TRBV20-1 combines with J gene TRBJ2-1, with D perhaps given as TRBD1 or TRBD2 (5 bases each). CDR3 length equals 11 residues. Germline values: CDR1 DFQATT, CDR2 SNEGSKA (reference sequence). Between the trimmed V and J ends, which lost 5 bases and 10 bases, there was a span of 12 bases. CDR3: CSAAPWGEQFF. For the CDR3, the DNA is TGCAGTGCTGCCCCGTGGGGGGAGCAGTTCTTC.

In this sample, this clonotype turned up a few times. The chain uses TRBV20-1 and TRBJ2-1; D uncertain. The V and J ends lost 0 bases and 2 bases respectively, with 11 bases between them. The germline gives CDR1 DFQATT, CDR2 SNEGSKA (reference sequence). The CDR3 loop spans 15 amino acids. The CDR3 DNA sequence: TGCAGTGCTAGAGAGGCAGGCGTAACCTACAATGAGCAGTTCTTC. This gives the protein CSAREAGVTYNEQFF.

The rearrangement links TRBV20-1 to TRBJ2-1; D gene unclear. Deletions cut 3 bases from V and 8 bases from J, with 8 bases between. Germline V lookup: CDR1 DFQATT, CDR2 SNEGSKA (reference sequence). The CDR3 has 11 residues. CDR3 in DNA: TGCAGTGCTAGCCGTAGTTATGAGCAGTTCTTC. It codes for CSASRSYEQFF.

A few counts support this clonotype. This chain connects TRBV28 to TRBJ2-5; the match to TRBD2 covers 11 bases. Trimming cost V 6 bases and J 5 bases; bases outside gene matches: 8. The V gene's germline CDR1 is MDHEN and CDR2 SYDVKM. The CDR3 totals 15 residues. Written as DNA, the CDR3 is TGTGCCAGCAGAACTAGCGGGAGTGGAGGGGAGACCCAGTACTTC. It is translated as CASRTSGSGGETQYF.

The chain is built from TRBV5-5 and TRBJ2-4; D perhaps matches TRBD2 (6 bases). The germline gives CDR1 SGHKS, CDR2 YYEKEE (reference sequence). Trimming removed 5 bases from V and 0 bases from J, with 24 bases in between. This CDR3 region has 19 residues. The CDR3 nucleotides read TGTGCCAGCAGAAAATTGGAGGGTGAGGGACTTTTAGCCAAAAACATTCAGTACTTC. Encoded protein: CASRKLEGEGLLAKNIQYF.

Only a few counts were recorded for this clonotype. The rearrangement uses TRBV20-1 and TRBJ2-2, with a weak D call TRBD2 (5 bases). This CDR3 spans 13 amino acids. The germline gives CDR1 DFQATT, CDR2 SNEGSKA (reference sequence). Trimming cost V 3 bases and J 7 bases, with 12 bases left between them. The CDR3 nucleotides are TGCAGTGCTAGGAGGGTTACATACGGGGAGCTGTTTTTT. Translating it yields CSARRVTYGELFF.

This clonotype has ten or more counts. V is TRBV7-2 and J is TRBJ1-5; D unresolved. Germline lookup yields CDR1 SGHTA and CDR2 FQGNSA. The CDR3 has 12 residues. Trimming shortened V by 5 bases and J by 6 bases, and 8 bases separated the two germline ends. CDR3 DNA: TGTGCCAGCAGCGGATTGGGTCAGCCCCAGCATTTT. It yields the protein CASSGLGQPQHF.

This clonotype was detected ten times or more. V and J are TRBV19 and TRBJ2-2; D may be TRBD2 (5 bases). CDR1 and CDR2 (germline): LNHDA, SQIVND (reference sequence). CDR3 length equals 15 residues. V lost 3 bases and J 0 bases, leaving 8 bases between the germline ends. The CDR3 protein is CASSIGGANTGELFF. The CDR3 DNA follows: TGTGCCAGTAGTATCGGAGGCGCGAACACCGGGGAGCTGTTTTTT. The full variable domain, completed using reference TRBV19 and TRBJ2-2, is DGGITQSPKYLFRKEGQNVTLSCEQNLNHDAMYWYRQDPGQGLRLIYYSQIVNDFQKGDIAEGYSVSREKKESFPLTVTSAQKNPTAFYLCASSIGGANTGELFFGEGSRLTVL.

The sample holds a few counts of this clonotype. The genes are TRBV29-1 and TRBJ1-5; weak D call: TRBD1 (6 bases). CDR1 and CDR2 (germline): SQVTM, ANQGSEA. This CDR3 has 15 amino acids. V lost 5 bases and J lost 2, with 16 bases in between. In DNA, the CDR3 is TGCAGCGTTTTGGGAACAGGGCAAGGCAATCAGCCCCAGCATTTT. This sequence encodes CSVLGTGQGNQPQHF.

This clonotype was found a few times. The chain is built from TRBV10-3 and TRBJ2-5, with D unresolved. This CDR3 has 15 residues. Trimming pared 3 bases from V and 1 base from J, leaving 12 bases between. The germline V gene encodes CDR1 ENHRY and CDR2 SYGVKD. The CDR3 sequence: CAISEFESSQETQYF. Here the CDR3 DNA reads TGTGCCATCAGTGAATTTGAGTCTTCCCAAGAGACCCAGTACTTC.

The chain couples TRBV6-5 to TRBJ1-2; 10 nucleotides line up with TRBD1. This CDR3 is built from 15 residues. V dropped 2 bases and J dropped 4; count of bases not matched to a gene: 4. Germline loops: CDR1 MNHEY, CDR2 SVGAGI. The chain's CDR3 is CASSYLWTGGYGYTF. The CDR3 coding sequence is TGTGCCAGCAGTTACCTATGGACAGGGGGCTATGGCTACACCTTC.

The rearrangement uses TRBV6-2 or TRBV6-3 and TRBJ2-2; no reliable D call. V lost 4 bases and J 1 base, leaving 1 base between the germline ends. Germline assignment: CDR1 MNHEY and CDR2 SVGEGT. This CDR3 has 12 residues. The CDR3 DNA reads as TGTGCCAGCAGTTGGAACACCGGGGAGCTGTTTTTT. The encoded protein is CASSWNTGELFF.

The gene calls are TRBV5-1 and TRBJ2-2; unclear D gene. Trimming stripped 2 bases from V and 2 bases from J, with 7 bases between. Germline loops: CDR1 SGHRS, CDR2 YFSETQ. This CDR3 is 14 amino acids long. This CDR3 is CASSFGSNTGELFF. CDR3 sequence (DNA): TGCGCCAGCAGCTTCGGCAGCAACACCGGGGAGCTGTTTTTT.

The genes are TRBV11-2 and TRBJ2-7, with a weak D call TRBD2 (5 bases). Trimming stripped 4 bases from V and 7 bases from J, with 8 bases between. CDR1 SGHAT and CDR2 FQNNGV come from the germline V gene. The CDR3 contains 11 residues. The CDR3 sequence is CASSSRTEQYF. The CDR3 nucleotides are TGTGCCAGCAGCTCCCGGACTGAGCAGTACTTC.

The table lists this clonotype with a few counts. The genes are TRBV20-1 and TRBJ1-6; possibly TRBD1 for D (5 bases). V lost 3 bases and J lost 6, with 9 bases in between. Germline CDR1 DFQATT, CDR2 SNEGSKA (reference sequence). There are 13 residues in the CDR3. CDR3 bases: TGCAGTGCTAGCCCGGGGCGTAATTCACCCCTCCACTTT. This encodes CSASPGRNSPLHF.

There are a few counts of this clonotype. J is TRBJ1-2 and V is TRBV12-3 or TRBV12-4, with 7 positions matching TRBD1. V lost 3 bases and J lost 4; bases outside the gene matches: 2. The length of the CDR3 is 13 residues. The CDR3 loop is CASSFWDSYGYTF. The CDR3 DNA is TGTGCCAGCAGTTTTTGGGACAGCTATGGCTACACCTTC.

The chain is built from TRBV29-1 and TRBJ1-4; 11 bases line up with TRBD1. V shed 4 bases, J shed 6 bases, and the junction held 4 bases outside the gene matches. The CDR3 is made up of 14 amino acids. Per germline, CDR1 SQVTM and CDR2 ANQGSEA. Here the CDR3 reads CSVGGQGAYEKLFF. The CDR3 nucleotides read TGCAGCGTTGGCGGACAGGGGGCCTATGAAAAACTGTTTTTT.

This chain connects TRBV25-1 to TRBJ2-6; D is uncertain. This CDR3 has 15 amino acids. Germline V gene lookup returns CDR1 MGHDK and CDR2 SYGVNS. With 3 bases removed from V and 0 bases from J, the gap between germline ends came to 6 bases. The CDR3: CASSDRSSGANVLTF. CDR3 nucleotide sequence: TGTGCCAGCAGTGATCGGAGCTCTGGGGCCAACGTCCTGACTTTC.

V is TRBV12-3 or TRBV12-4 and J is TRBJ1-1; D is unresolved. V lost 3 bases to trimming and J lost 4 bases, with 12 bases between them. The CDR3 is 14 residues long. This CDR3 reads CASSFQFQGTEAFF. Written as DNA, the CDR3 is TGTGCCAGCAGTTTTCAGTTCCAAGGCACTGAAGCTTTCTTT.

Concerning this clonotype: A much larger clone is a single base away; this may be a read error. The rearrangement uses TRBV7-9 and TRBJ2-2; D uncertain. The CDR3 has 14 amino acids. Germline V gene lookup returns CDR1 SEHNR and CDR2 FQNEAQ (reference sequence). V shed 5 bases and J shed 8 bases, with 15 bases lying between them. The CDR3 here is CASSPQAAGGELFF. The CDR3 nucleotides read TGTGCCAGCAGCCCCCAGGCCGCTGGGGGGGAGCTGTTTTTT.

V usage is TRBV28 and J usage is TRBJ2-2, with TRBD1 matching over 8 bases. The CDR3 consists of 15 residues. Trimming cost V 6 bases and J 4 bases; bases outside gene matches: 7. Germline CDR1 and CDR2: MDHEN and SYDVKM. The CDR3 DNA reads TGTGCCAGCAGCCTTACAGGGGGTGGCACCGGGGAGCTGTTTTTT. This sequence encodes CASSLTGGGTGELFF.

The chain employs TRBV15 and TRBJ2-5; 9 nucleotides align to TRBD1. The CDR3 runs to 17 residues. The germline V gene has CDR1 LNHNV and CDR2 YYDKDF (reference sequence). J gave up 2 bases and V 5 bases, and 12 bases lay outside the gene matches. The CDR3 region has the DNA TGTGCCACCAGCCGTCACCAAACAGGGGGCCGGCAAGAGACCCAGTACTTC. Its protein product is CATSRHQTGGRQETQYF. Together with reference TRBV15 and TRBJ2-5, the CDR3 gives the full variable domain: DAMVIQNPRYQVTQFGKPVTLSCSQTLNHNVMYWYQQKSSQAPKLLFHYYDKDFNNEADTPDNFQSRRPNTSFCFLDIRSPGLGDTAMYLCATSRHQTGGRQETQYFGPGTRLLVL.

The V and J genes are TRBV4-2 and TRBJ1-5; no clear D gene. Germline CDR1 and CDR2: LGHNA and YNFKEQ. The CDR3 is 13 residues long. Deletions cut 0 bases from V and 6 bases from J, with 6 bases between. For the CDR3, the DNA is TGTGCCAGCAGCCAAGATTCGCGTCAGCCCCAGCATTTT. This encodes CASSQDSRQPQHF.

The chain joins TRBV5-1 to TRBJ2-2; the match to TRBD1 covers 7 bases. Trimming removed 6 bases from V and 4 bases from J; junction bases left unmatched: 9. Germline CDR1 reads SGHRS; CDR2 reads YFSETQ. This CDR3 comprises 15 residues. The CDR3 is CASTLRGPSTGELFF. CDR3 nucleotides: TGCGCCAGCACCCTGAGGGGGCCGAGCACCGGGGAGCTGTTTTTT. Based on the CDR3 plus reference TRBV5-1 and TRBJ2-2, the full variable domain is KAGVTQTPRYLIKTRGQQVTLSCSPISGHRSVSWYQQTPGQGLQFLFEYFSETQRNKGNFPGRFSGRQFSNSRSEMNVSTLELGDSALYLCASTLRGPSTGELFFGEGSRLTVL.

There are a few counts of this clonotype. The chain combines TRBV10-3 with TRBJ1-1; TRBD1 aligns across 7 bases. This CDR3 is built from 14 residues. The trim removed 2 bases at V and 4 bases at J, leaving 4 bases unmatched. Germline lookup yields CDR1 ENHRY and CDR2 SYGVKD. CDR3 sequence (DNA): TGTGCCATCAGTGAGACAGGGGCGGTCACTGAAGCTTTCTTT. Translation: CAISETGAVTEAFF.

On this clonotype: An end of the junction does not agree with germline; a read error may underlie this. V usage is TRBV20-1 and J usage is TRBJ2-7; 8 bases map to TRBD1. This CDR3 region has 13 residues. Per the germline V gene, CDR1 is DFQATT and CDR2 is SNEGSKA (reference sequence). In nucleotides, the CDR3 is TGCGGTGCTGAGACAGGGGCGGCGCGAGAGCAGTACTTC. Amino acid sequence: CGAETGAAREQYF.

This clonotype was counted a few times. The chain combines TRBV4-2 with TRBJ1-2, with 7 bases identical to TRBD1. The CDR3 runs to 16 residues. Germline CDR1 is LGHNA and CDR2 is YNFKEQ. J was trimmed by 3 bases and V by 1 base; bases with no gene match: 8. The CDR3 spells CASSQGPRQGYYGYTF. In DNA form, the CDR3 reads TGTGCCAGCAGCCAAGGACCGAGACAGGGCTACTATGGCTACACCTTC.

In its sample, this clonotype was seen a few times. The V and J genes are TRBV20-1 and TRBJ2-1; 13 nucleotides agree with TRBD2. Trimming at V came to 7 bases and at J to 4 bases, leaving 4 bases not matched to a gene. CDR3 length equals 14 residues. Germline-derived CDR1 and CDR2 are DFQATT and SNEGSKA (reference sequence). Here the CDR3 reads CSVGTSGAYNEQFF. CDR3 bases: TGCAGTGTTGGGACTAGCGGGGCATACAATGAGCAGTTCTTC.